This T cell receptor (beta chain) is from a study of shared clonotypes between healthy human individuals. In the study overall: Those who served as donors were two women and three men between the ages of 18 and 49. Points from the study as a whole: The naive CD4 repertoires of a handful of donors were compared, and around 4.9% of clonotypes were shared.

Points on this clone: The antigen is not known.

Original handling: Filtering was not the same, since immunoSEQ gave junction-only sequences without quality scores. Profiled with immunoSEQ multiplex PCR; TCRdb holds only in-frame clones, not every one. That table is the source of V, J and clone size, and D and trimming were worked out from the DNA. This repertoire shows a few million clones, approximately 95% found once; its top ten account for around 0.4%. In the CD4+ fraction, cells were divided into CD45RA+ naive and CD45RA-negative memory subsets. CDR1 and CDR2 (germline): SEHNR, FQNEAQ (reference sequence). The ends were cut back, 0 bases at V and 5 bases at J, with 20 bases in the middle. CDR3 length equals 17 residues.

J is TRBJ2-7 and V is TRBV7-9; D call uncertain. Sequenced material: naive CD4+ T cells from PBMCs. Documented subset: CD45RA+ positively selected. The TCR was taken from a man aged 18 to 35 in good health. Some clones in this sample may be carry-over from other donors' samples. CDR3 residues: CASSLARKGFDQNEQYF. In nucleotides, the CDR3 is TGTGCCAGCAGCTTAGCACGCAAAGGTTTTGACCAAAACGAGCAGTACTTC.